This entry lists 8 T cell receptor beta chains sequenced from one sample in a study of blood T cell repertoires in COVID-19. Produced via immunoSEQ multiplex PCR; TCRdb's table is partial and in-frame only. The repertoire holds more than 300,000 clones, with around nine tenths as singletons. Sequenced material: PBMCs or T cells enriched from blood (not recorded which). The receptors shown here come from a woman between 18 and 29 years old who had recovered from COVID-19.

A few counts support this clone. V usage is TRBV20-1 and J usage is TRBJ1-4; D unresolved. V was pared by 3 bases and J by 4 bases, with 6 bases between. Germline CDR1 and CDR2: DFQATT and SNEGSKA (reference sequence). There are 12 residues in the CDR3. The DNA for the CDR3 is TGCAGTGCTAGTTTTAATAATGAAAAACTGTTTTTT. Protein sequence: CSASFNNEKLFF.

A single count supports this clone. This chain connects TRBV5-5 to TRBJ1-6; D gene unclear. V was pared by 0 bases and J by 10 bases, with 11 bases between. The CDR3 runs 14 residues. Germline V gene sequence: CDR1 SGHKS, CDR2 YYEKEE (reference sequence). The CDR3 loop reads CASSLERYYSPLHF. CDR3 DNA sequence: TGTGCCAGCAGCTTGGAAAGATACTACTCACCCCTCCACTTT.

V gene TRBV7-2 combines with J gene TRBJ2-1; 12 bases agree with TRBD2. The CDR3 has 17 residues. Germline CDR1 and CDR2: SGHTA and FQGNSA. After removal of 1 base from V and 12 bases from J, the junction contained 13 bases not matched to a gene. In nucleotides, the CDR3 is TGTGCCAGCAGCTTAGTGACTAGCGGGGGAGCGACCCGAGGGCAGTTCTTC. Its translation: CASSLVTSGGATRGQFF.

The chain uses TRBV25-1 and TRBJ1-6; TRBD1 agrees at 10 bases. Germline lookup yields CDR1 MGHDK and CDR2 SYGVNS. The V gene end was trimmed by 4 bases and the J gene end by 7 bases; junction bases not matched to a gene: 1. The CDR3 loop spans 14 amino acids. Here the CDR3 DNA reads TGTGCCAGCAGTGGGACAGGGGGAAATTCACCCCTCCACTTT. As protein: CASSGTGGNSPLHF.

The rearrangement joins TRBV6-6 to TRBJ2-7, with D uncertain. Trimming left V 1 base short and J 0 bases short, with 7 bases between. The CDR3 is 14 amino acids. The germline CDR1 and CDR2 sequences are MNHNY and SVGAGI (reference sequence). The CDR3 loop reads CASSYFEASYEQYF. The CDR3 DNA reads TGTGCCAGCAGTTACTTCGAGGCCTCCTACGAGCAGTACTTC.

The CDR3 coding sequence is TGTGCCAGCAGCTTTACCGGGACATCGGACACTGAAGCTTTCTTT. This translates into CASSFTGTSDTEAFF. The chain uses TRBV7-9 and TRBJ1-1, with D maybe TRBD1 (6 bases). CDR3 length equals 15 residues. CDR1 SEHNR and CDR2 FQNEAQ come from the germline V gene (reference sequence). Trimming cost V 3 bases and J 3 bases, with 14 bases left between them. The complete variable domain, with remaining parts taken from reference TRBV7-9 and TRBJ1-1, reads DTGVSQNPRHKITKRGQNVTFRCDPISEHNRLYWYRQTLGQGPEFLTYFQNEAQLEKSRLLSDRFSAERPKGSFSTLEIQRTEQGDSAMYLCASSFTGTSDTEAFFGQGTRLTVV.

This clone was counted a single time. The chain links TRBV7-9 to TRBJ2-7, with 12 bases aligning to TRBD1. With V trimmed by 3 bases and J by 6 bases, 15 bases remained unmatched. Per germline, CDR1 SEHNR and CDR2 FQNEAQ (reference sequence). CDR3 length: 18 amino acids. CDR3 nucleotide sequence: TGTGCCAGCAGCTTTGACAAATCCGGTCGGGACAGGGGGCTCGAGCAGTACTTC. Translated: CASSFDKSGRDRGLEQYF.

V and J are TRBV3-1 (or the pseudogene TRBV3-2) and TRBJ1-2; the D gene is possibly TRBD1 (6 bases). V shed 4 bases and J shed 8 bases, with 14 bases lying between them. The CDR3 sequence is 13 residues long. Germline CDR1 LGHDT, CDR2 YNNKEL (reference sequence). CDR3 region: CASSRTETSGYTF. In nucleotides, the CDR3 is TGTGCCAGCAGCCGGACAGAGACTAGCGGCTACACCTTC.